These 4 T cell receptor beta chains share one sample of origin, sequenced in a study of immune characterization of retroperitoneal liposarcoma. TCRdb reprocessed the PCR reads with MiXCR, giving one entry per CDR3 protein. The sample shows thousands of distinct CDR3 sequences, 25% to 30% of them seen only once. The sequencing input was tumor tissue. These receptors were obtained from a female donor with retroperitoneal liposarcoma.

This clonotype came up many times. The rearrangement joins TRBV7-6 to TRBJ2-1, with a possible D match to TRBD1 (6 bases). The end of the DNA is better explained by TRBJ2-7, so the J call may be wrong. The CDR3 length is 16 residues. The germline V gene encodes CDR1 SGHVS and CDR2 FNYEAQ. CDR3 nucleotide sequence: TGTGCCAGCAGCACCGACTGGGGGCAGGTGGGGAATGAGCAGTACTTC. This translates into CASSTDWGQVGNEQYF.

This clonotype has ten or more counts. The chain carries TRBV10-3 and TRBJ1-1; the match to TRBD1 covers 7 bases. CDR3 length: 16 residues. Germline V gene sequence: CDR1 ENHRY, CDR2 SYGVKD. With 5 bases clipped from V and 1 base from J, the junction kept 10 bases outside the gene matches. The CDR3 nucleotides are TGTGCCATCAGTAAAGGGGGCGGGAGTGGGAACACTGAAGCTTTCTTT. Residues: CAISKGGGSGNTEAFF.

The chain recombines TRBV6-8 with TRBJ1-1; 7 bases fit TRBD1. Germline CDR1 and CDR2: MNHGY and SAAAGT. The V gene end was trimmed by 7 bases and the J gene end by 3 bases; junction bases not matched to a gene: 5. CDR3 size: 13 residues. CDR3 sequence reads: CASKKDRDTEAFF. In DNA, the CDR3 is TGTGCCAGCAAAAAAGACAGGGACACTGAAGCTTTCTTT.

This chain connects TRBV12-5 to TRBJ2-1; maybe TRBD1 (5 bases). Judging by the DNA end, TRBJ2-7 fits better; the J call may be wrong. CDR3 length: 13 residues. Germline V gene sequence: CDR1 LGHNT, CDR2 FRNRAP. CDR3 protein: CASGQGGAAEQYF. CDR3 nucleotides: TGTGCTAGTGGCCAGGGTGGGGCGGCCGAGCAGTACTTC.